Presented here are 30 T cell receptor beta chains from one specimen sequenced in a study of T cells in Graves' hyperthyroidism and ophthalmopathy. TCR beta CDR3 regions were amplified from RNA transcripts. HTBI primers drove first-round RT-PCR of the TCR CDR3. TCRdb reprocessed the multiplex PCR reads via MiXCR and lists one record per CDR3 protein. Of roughly 260,000 distinct CDR3 sequences in the sample, roughly 15% were seen once. Specimen: blood. The receptor source for this set is a woman in her 40s with Graves' hyperthyroidism that later progressed to Graves' ophthalmopathy.

The chain employs TRBV18 and TRBJ2-3; D call uncertain. Trimming stripped 0 bases from V and 4 bases from J, with 5 bases between. Germline lookup yields CDR1 KGHSH and CDR2 LQKENI. The CDR3 is made up of 13 amino acids. CDR3 nucleotides: TGTGCCAGCTCACCACCGTATCCAGATACGCAGTATTTT. Amino acid sequence: CASSPPYPDTQYF.

This clonotype came up many times. The V gene is TRBV10-2, the J gene TRBJ2-1; 7 bases map to TRBD2. This CDR3 region has 14 residues. CDR1 WSHSY and CDR2 SAAADI come from the germline V gene. The J segment lost 2 bases and the V segment lost 9 bases, leaving 7 bases of the junction unmatched. CDR3 nucleotides: TGCGCCAGTAGGAGCGGGATCCCCTACAATGAGCAGTTCTTC. Translated: CASRSGIPYNEQFF.

This clonotype has ten or more counts. The CDR3: CASYREGANVLTF. DNA of the CDR3: TGTGCCAGCTACCGTGAAGGGGCCAACGTCCTGACTTTC. The V and J genes are TRBV12-3 or TRBV12-4 and TRBJ2-6, with D uncertain. V was clipped by 8 bases and J by 4 bases, with 9 bases between them. The CDR3 spans 13 residues.

This clonotype occurred many times. This chain links TRBV7-2 with TRBJ2-1; weak D call: TRBD1 (5 bases). Trimming stripped 5 bases from V and 4 bases from J, with 15 bases between. Germline assignment: CDR1 SGHTA and CDR2 FQGNSA. CDR3 length equals 15 residues. This CDR3 reads CASSPARSGYNEQFF. CDR3 coding DNA: TGTGCCAGCAGCCCCGCCCGATCAGGGTACAATGAGCAGTTCTTC.

On this clonotype: A read error may be the cause here, since a much bigger clone is one base away. The chain combines TRBV10-2 with TRBJ1-1, with D perhaps matching TRBD1 (5 bases). The CDR3 loop spans 11 amino acids. Trimming shortened V by 6 bases and J by 10 bases, and 12 bases separated the two germline ends. CDR1 and CDR2 from the germline V gene are WSHSY and SAAADI. Written as DNA, the CDR3 is TGCGCCAGCAGCCCGGGGCCGGGAGCTTTCTTT. Translating gives CASSPGPGAFF.

This clonotype has a count of ten or more. V and J are TRBV11-2 and TRBJ2-1, with D maybe TRBD2 (6 bases). CDR1 SGHAT and CDR2 FQNNGV come from the germline V gene. The CDR3 is 16 amino acids. V was trimmed by 5 bases and J by 3 bases, leaving 17 bases between them. The CDR3 nucleotides are TGTGCCAGCAGCCCTCCGGGACTGGATTACTACAATGAGCAGTTCTTC. It translates to CASSPPGLDYYNEQFF.

Many counts were recorded for this clonotype. The chain couples TRBV12-3 or TRBV12-4 to TRBJ2-6; the D is unclear. V lost 5 bases and J lost 4, with 9 bases in between. This CDR3 comprises 14 residues. The CDR3 here is CASSRIEGANVLTF. In nucleotides, the CDR3 is TGTGCCAGCAGTCGTATTGAGGGGGCCAACGTCCTGACTTTC.

This clonotype has just a few counts. This rearrangement joins TRBV7-2 to TRBJ2-7, with D perhaps matching TRBD1 (5 bases). The V gene lost 6 bases and the J gene lost 0 bases, with 12 bases spanning the gap. Germline V gene lookup returns CDR1 SGHTA and CDR2 FQGNSA. The CDR3 has 14 amino acids. The DNA of the CDR3 is TGTGCCAGCAGAGAAGGACATAGCTCCTACGAGCAGTACTTC. As protein: CASREGHSSYEQYF.

This clonotype was counted only a few times. The V and J genes are TRBV15 and TRBJ1-2; D may be TRBD1 (6 bases). V dropped 0 bases and J dropped 4 bases, with 15 bases sitting between them. Looked up from germline, CDR1 is LNHNV and CDR2 is YYDKDF (reference sequence). The length of the CDR3 is 16 residues. The CDR3 DNA reads as TGTGCCACCAGCAGAGATCTTCAGGGGATGATCTATGGCTACACCTTC. Its translation: CATSRDLQGMIYGYTF.

Many counts were recorded for this clonotype. This chain joins TRBV10-3 and TRBJ2-2; 9 positions match TRBD1. Germline V gene data show CDR1 as ENHRY and CDR2 as SYGVKD. With V trimmed by 3 bases and J by 6 bases, 8 bases remained unmatched. The CDR3 spans 16 residues. This CDR3 is CAISDSGTGRSGELFF. The CDR3 nucleotides are TGTGCCATCAGTGATTCGGGGACAGGGAGGTCCGGGGAGCTGTTTTTT.

CDR3 in amino acids: CASSDRGVDEQYF. As DNA, the CDR3 is TGTGCCAGCAGTGATCGGGGGGTAGACGAGCAGTACTTC. The chain is built from TRBV2 and TRBJ2-7, with TRBD2 matching over 7 bases. The CDR3 runs to 13 residues. The ends lost 3 bases at V and 5 bases at J; junction bases unmatched: 4. In germline, CDR1 is SNHLY, CDR2 FYNNEI. Full variable domain (remainder filled in from reference TRBV2 and TRBJ2-7): EPEVTQTPSHQVTQMGQEVILRCVPISNHLYFYWYRQILGQKVEFLVSFYNNEISEKSEIFDDQFSVERPDGSNFTLKIRSTKLEDSAMYFCASSDRGVDEQYFGPGTRLTVT.

There are many counts of this clonotype. This chain connects TRBV28 to TRBJ2-2, with D hard to call. This CDR3 region has 13 residues. The V end was cut by 3 bases, the J end by 6 bases, with 8 bases between. In germline, CDR1 is MDHEN, CDR2 SYDVKM. The CDR3 coding sequence is TGTGCCAGCAGTTTGTATGTTTCCGGGGAGCTGTTTTTT. Its protein product is CASSLYVSGELFF.

This clonotype was observed many times. DNA of the CDR3: TGTGCCAGCTCGTCGACAGGGGAGTACCAAGAGACCCAGTACTTC. Amino acids: CASSSTGEYQETQYF. The chain joins TRBV18 to TRBJ2-5, with TRBD1 matching 8 bases. The V gene's germline CDR1 is KGHSH and CDR2 LQKENI. V was pared by 6 bases and J by 0 bases, with 6 bases of the junction left unmatched. The CDR3 is 15 residues long.

This clonotype was counted at least ten times. The J gene is TRBJ2-5, the V gene TRBV5-6; 9 bases are a match to TRBD1. V was clipped by 4 bases and J by 2 bases; unmatched bases: 3. The germline V gene has CDR1 SGHDT and CDR2 YYEEEE. The CDR3 contains 14 residues. The CDR3 DNA follows: TGTGCCAGCAGCCTGGGGACAGGGCAAGAGACCCAGTACTTC. It specifies CASSLGTGQETQYF.

A note on this clonotype: A read error may be the cause here, since a much bigger clone is one base away. The rearrangement joins TRBV6-5 to TRBJ2-7; 8 bases are a match to TRBD1. This CDR3 has 15 amino acids. Germline V CDR1 and CDR2: MNHEY, SVGAGI. V gave up 5 bases and J gave up 5 bases; unmatched junction bases: 11. The CDR3 coding sequence is TGTGCCAGCAGTCACGGGGTGCAGGGGGCCCACGAGCAGTACTTC. It yields the protein CASSHGVQGAHEQYF.

This clonotype was seen repeatedly, ten times or more. This chain links TRBV6-1 with TRBJ2-6, with TRBD2 as a possible D gene (6 bases). V lost 7 bases and J 2 bases, leaving 21 bases between the germline ends. Per the germline V gene, CDR1 is MNHNS and CDR2 is SASEGT. The CDR3 covers 18 residues. In DNA form, the CDR3 reads TGTGCCAGCACCCAACGCGGGGTCAAAGCGGCTGGGGCCAACGTCCTGACTTTC. Translated: CASTQRGVKAAGANVLTF.

The chain combines TRBV27 with TRBJ2-1, with TRBD2 matching 16 bases. CDR1 MNHEY and CDR2 SMNVEV come from the germline V gene (reference sequence). J was trimmed by 8 bases and V by 7 bases; bases with no gene match: 14. The CDR3 covers 18 residues. CDR3 nucleotide sequence: TGTGCCAGCAAAGCATCCGGGACTAGCGGGAGGGCCCCTGATGAGCAGTTCTTC. It is translated as CASKASGTSGRAPDEQFF.

This clonotype was seen more than once but under ten times. The J gene is TRBJ2-3, the V gene TRBV7-3; 7 positions agree with TRBD2. Germline CDR1 reads SGHTA; CDR2 reads FQGTGA. CDR3 length equals 16 residues. The V gene end was trimmed by 2 bases and the J gene end by 0 bases; junction bases not matched to a gene: 5. CDR3 sequence: CASSLGSGASTDTQYF. The DNA for the CDR3 is TGTGCCAGCAGCTTAGGCAGCGGGGCTAGCACAGATACGCAGTATTTT.

The CDR3 DNA reads as TGTGCCAGCACGCTTGGGACCCAGTACTTC. It encodes CASTLGTQYF. The chain joins TRBV2 to TRBJ2-5; D remains unclear. The V end lost 7 bases, the J end lost 7 bases, and 7 bases lay between the germline ends. CDR3 length equals 10 residues. Germline V gene lookup returns CDR1 SNHLY and CDR2 FYNNEI.

Details on this clonotype: A read error may explain this, as a much larger clone is one base away. The chain recombines TRBV20-1 with TRBJ1-6; D is unresolved. CDR3 length: 17 amino acids. Between the trimmed V and J ends, which lost 0 bases and 0 bases, there was a span of 12 bases. Germline CDR1 reads DFQATT; CDR2 reads SNEGSKA (reference sequence). In nucleotides, the CDR3 is TGCAGTGCTAGAGAGGGAGGGATGGGCTCCTATAATTCACCCCTCCACTTT. Its protein is CSAREGGMGSYNSPLHF.

This clonotype appeared many times. The rearrangement links TRBV3-1 to TRBJ2-7; TRBD2 aligns across 12 bases. The CDR3 is 18 residues long. Germline-derived CDR1 and CDR2 are LGHDT and YNNKEL (reference sequence). Trimming took 4 bases from V and 7 from J; bases not matched to a gene: 17. CDR3 sequence (DNA): TGTGCCAGCAGCCCCGTCCCCGCACTAGCGGGAGGATTCTGGGAGCAGTACTTC. It yields the protein CASSPVPALAGGFWEQYF.

This clonotype was detected ten times or more. V gene TRBV7-2 combines with J gene TRBJ2-7; D might be TRBD1 (6 bases). Germline CDR1 reads SGHTA; CDR2 reads FQGNSA. Trimming removed 1 base at V and 7 bases at J, with 14 bases between. The CDR3 loop spans 14 amino acids. CDR3 nucleotides: TGTGCCAGCAGCTTAGTTGGGGGCGGATGGGAGCAGTACTTC. Protein: CASSLVGGGWEQYF.

This clonotype was detected only a few times. This may arise from a read error, as a much more abundant clone is one base away. The chain couples TRBV9 to TRBJ2-7; D perhaps matches TRBD1 (6 bases). The germline V and J ends were trimmed by 4 bases and 0 bases, with 8 bases remaining between them. Germline V gene sequence: CDR1 SGDLS, CDR2 YYNGEE. This CDR3 is 13 amino acids long. The CDR3 loop reads CASSPGHSYEQYF. The CDR3 DNA sequence: TGTGCCAGCAGCCCGGGACACTCCTACGAGCAGTACTTC.

This clonotype has a count of ten or more. The chain combines TRBV2 with TRBJ2-7; 8 bases match TRBD1. Germline CDR1 reads SNHLY; CDR2 reads FYNNEI. V shed 10 bases, J shed 6 bases, and the junction held 14 bases outside the gene matches. The CDR3 spans 14 residues. CDR3 nucleotides: TGTGCCATCAGCAGGGGGCCCAAGTGGAGCGAGCAGTACTTC. Its translation: CAISRGPKWSEQYF.

This clonotype was recorded at least ten times. This rearrangement joins TRBV2 to TRBJ2-1; 9 bases match TRBD1. The junction had 6 bases not matched to a gene; V was cut back by 10 bases and J by 8 bases. This CDR3 is built from 12 residues. Germline CDR1 and CDR2: SNHLY and FYNNEI. The CDR3 loop reads CAKGQGVHEQFF. In nucleotides, the CDR3 is TGTGCCAAGGGACAGGGAGTCCATGAGCAGTTCTTC.

This clonotype was seen a handful of times. V and J are TRBV7-9 and TRBJ2-3; 7 nucleotides agree with TRBD2. The trim removed 5 bases at V and 14 bases at J, leaving 7 bases unmatched. CDR1 SEHNR and CDR2 FQNEAQ come from the germline V gene (reference sequence). The CDR3 is 11 amino acids. Written as DNA, the CDR3 is TGTGCCAGCAGCAAAGGACTAGATCGGTATTTT. It translates to CASSKGLDRYF.

V is TRBV6-9 and J is TRBJ2-3; D remains ambiguous. The V gene's germline CDR1 is MNHGY and CDR2 SVAAGI. Trimming removed 2 bases from V and 0 bases from J, with 9 bases in between. This CDR3 region has 15 residues. CDR3 DNA sequence: TGTGCCAGCAGTTATGTGCAGTCTAGCACAGATACGCAGTATTTT. This sequence encodes CASSYVQSSTDTQYF.

The rearrangement uses TRBV12-3 or TRBV12-4 and TRBJ2-1, with TRBD2 matching over 9 bases. The CDR3 runs to 16 residues. J was trimmed by 8 bases and V by 6 bases; bases with no gene match: 14. Here the CDR3 reads CASSPRGAGGADEQFF. In DNA, the CDR3 is TGTGCCAGCAGCCCCCGCGGGGCGGGAGGGGCGGATGAGCAGTTCTTC.

The genes are TRBV28 and TRBJ1-2; unclear D gene. V gave up 1 base and J gave up 2 bases, with 14 bases separating them. Germline CDR1 is MDHEN and CDR2 is SYDVKM. The CDR3 has 16 residues. CDR3 in DNA: TGTGCCAGCAGTTTATTTTGGGCGGCTTCGAACTATGGCTACACCTTC. Protein: CASSLFWAASNYGYTF.

This clonotype was detected many times. The V gene is TRBV10-2, the J gene TRBJ2-3; 11 nucleotides match TRBD2. The V segment lost 8 bases and the J segment 10 bases; nucleotides outside the gene matches: 8. The CDR3 is 13 amino acids. The germline V gene has CDR1 WSHSY and CDR2 SAAADI. The CDR3 protein is CASGGLAGGPQYF. The CDR3 DNA sequence: TGCGCCAGCGGGGGGCTAGCGGGAGGTCCGCAGTATTTT.